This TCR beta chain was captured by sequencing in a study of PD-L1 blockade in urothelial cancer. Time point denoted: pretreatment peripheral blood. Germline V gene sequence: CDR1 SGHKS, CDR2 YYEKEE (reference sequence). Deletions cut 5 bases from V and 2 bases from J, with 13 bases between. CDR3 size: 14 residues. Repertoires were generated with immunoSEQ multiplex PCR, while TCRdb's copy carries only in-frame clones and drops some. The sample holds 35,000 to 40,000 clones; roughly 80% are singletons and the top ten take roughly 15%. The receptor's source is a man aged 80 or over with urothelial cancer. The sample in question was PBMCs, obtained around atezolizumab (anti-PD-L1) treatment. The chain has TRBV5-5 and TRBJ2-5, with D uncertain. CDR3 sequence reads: CASRVLTGQETQYF. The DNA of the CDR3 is TGTGCCAGCAGGGTCTTAACGGGTCAAGAGACCCAGTACTTC.